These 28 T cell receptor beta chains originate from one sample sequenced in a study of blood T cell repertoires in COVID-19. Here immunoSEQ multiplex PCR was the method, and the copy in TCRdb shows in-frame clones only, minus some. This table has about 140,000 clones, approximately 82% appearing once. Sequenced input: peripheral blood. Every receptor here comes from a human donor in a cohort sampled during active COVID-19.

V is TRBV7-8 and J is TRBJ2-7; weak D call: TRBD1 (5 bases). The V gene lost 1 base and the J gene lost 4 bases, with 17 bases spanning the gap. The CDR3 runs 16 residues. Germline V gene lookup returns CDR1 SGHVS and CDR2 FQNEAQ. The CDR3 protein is CASSLVAREGKYEQYF. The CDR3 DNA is TGTGCCAGCAGCTTAGTGGCCAGGGAAGGAAAATACGAGCAGTACTTC. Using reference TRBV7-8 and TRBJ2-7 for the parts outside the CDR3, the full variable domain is GAGVSQSPRYKVAKRGQDVALRCDPISGHVSLFWYQQALGQGPEFLTYFQNEAQLDKSGLPSDRFFAERPEGSVSTLKIQRTQQEDSAVYLCASSLVAREGKYEQYFGPGTRLTVT.

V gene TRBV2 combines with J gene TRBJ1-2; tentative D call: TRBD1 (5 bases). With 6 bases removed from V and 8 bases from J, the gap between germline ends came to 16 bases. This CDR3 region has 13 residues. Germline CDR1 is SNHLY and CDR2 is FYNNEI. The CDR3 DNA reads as TGTGCCAGCAGGGACCAGGGTCTCGCGGGCTACACCTTC. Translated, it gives CASRDQGLAGYTF. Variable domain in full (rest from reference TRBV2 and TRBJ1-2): EPEVTQTPSHQVTQMGQEVILRCVPISNHLYFYWYRQILGQKVEFLVSFYNNEISEKSEIFDDQFSVERPDGSNFTLKIRSTKLEDSAMYFCASRDQGLAGYTFGSGTRLTVV.

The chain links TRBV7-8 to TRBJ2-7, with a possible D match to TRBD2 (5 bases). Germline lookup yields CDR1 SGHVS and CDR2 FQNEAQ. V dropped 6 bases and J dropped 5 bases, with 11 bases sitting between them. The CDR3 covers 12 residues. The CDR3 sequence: CASSRGRHEQYF. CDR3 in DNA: TGTGCCAGCAGTCGAGGGAGACACGAGCAGTACTTC.

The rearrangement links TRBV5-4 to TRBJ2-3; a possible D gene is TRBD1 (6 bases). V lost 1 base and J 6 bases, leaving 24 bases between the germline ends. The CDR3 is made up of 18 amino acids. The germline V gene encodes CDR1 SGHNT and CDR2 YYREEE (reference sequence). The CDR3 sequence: CASSLWGLGPGLGDTQYF. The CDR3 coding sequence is TGTGCCAGCAGCTTGTGGGGGCTGGGCCCTGGGCTCGGGGATACGCAGTATTTT.

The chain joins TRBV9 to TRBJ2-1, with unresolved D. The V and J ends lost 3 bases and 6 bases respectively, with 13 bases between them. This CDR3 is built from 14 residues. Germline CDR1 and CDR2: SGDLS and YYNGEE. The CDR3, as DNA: TGTGCCAGCAGCGCGGGTGTGGGTTTCAATGAGCAGTTCTTC. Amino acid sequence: CASSAGVGFNEQFF. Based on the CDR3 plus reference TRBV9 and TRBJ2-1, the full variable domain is DSGVTQTPKHLITATGQRVTLRCSPRSGDLSVYWYQQSLDQGLQFLIQYYNGEERAKGNILERFSAQQFPDLHSELNLSSLELGDSALYFCASSAGVGFNEQFFGPGTRLTVL.

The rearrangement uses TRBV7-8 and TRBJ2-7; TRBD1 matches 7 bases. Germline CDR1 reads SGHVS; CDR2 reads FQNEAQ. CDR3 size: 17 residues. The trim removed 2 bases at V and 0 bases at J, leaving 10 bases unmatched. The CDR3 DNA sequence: TGTGCCAGCAGCTTAAAAACAAGGGGGCCGAGCTCCTACGAGCAGTACTTC. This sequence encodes CASSLKTRGPSSYEQYF.

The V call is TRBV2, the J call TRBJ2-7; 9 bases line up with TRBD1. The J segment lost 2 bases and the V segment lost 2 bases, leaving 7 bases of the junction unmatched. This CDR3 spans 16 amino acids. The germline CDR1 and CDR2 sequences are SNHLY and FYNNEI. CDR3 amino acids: CASSELGQGRTYEQYF. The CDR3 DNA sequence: TGTGCCAGCAGTGAATTGGGACAGGGCCGTACCTACGAGCAGTACTTC.

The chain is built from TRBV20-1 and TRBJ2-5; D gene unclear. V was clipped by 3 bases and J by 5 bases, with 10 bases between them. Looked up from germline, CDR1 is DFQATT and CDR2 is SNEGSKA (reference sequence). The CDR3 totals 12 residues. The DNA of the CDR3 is TGCAGTGCTAGTGAGTGGGCGGAGACCCAGTACTTC. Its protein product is CSASEWAETQYF.

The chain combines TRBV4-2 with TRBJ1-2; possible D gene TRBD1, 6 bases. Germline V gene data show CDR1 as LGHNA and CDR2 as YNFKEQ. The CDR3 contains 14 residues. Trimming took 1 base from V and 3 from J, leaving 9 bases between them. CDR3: CASSQGAGDYGYTF. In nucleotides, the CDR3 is TGTGCCAGCAGCCAAGGGGCAGGGGACTATGGCTACACCTTC.

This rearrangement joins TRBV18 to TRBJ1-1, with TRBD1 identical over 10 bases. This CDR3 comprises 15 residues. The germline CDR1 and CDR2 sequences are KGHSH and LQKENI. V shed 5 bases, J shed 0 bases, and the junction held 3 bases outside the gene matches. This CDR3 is CASSTGQGMNTEAFF. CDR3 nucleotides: TGTGCCAGCTCAACGGGACAGGGGATGAACACTGAAGCTTTCTTT.

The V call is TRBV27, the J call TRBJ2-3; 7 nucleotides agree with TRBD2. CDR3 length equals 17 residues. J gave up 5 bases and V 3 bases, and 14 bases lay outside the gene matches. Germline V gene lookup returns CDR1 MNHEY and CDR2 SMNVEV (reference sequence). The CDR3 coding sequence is TGTGCCAGCAGTTTCCACCCCGTAGCGGGTCGGGGAGATACGCAGTATTTT. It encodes CASSFHPVAGRGDTQYF.

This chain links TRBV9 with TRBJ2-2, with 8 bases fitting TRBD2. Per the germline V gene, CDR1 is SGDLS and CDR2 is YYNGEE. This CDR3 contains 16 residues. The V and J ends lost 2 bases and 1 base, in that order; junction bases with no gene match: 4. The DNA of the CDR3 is TGTGCCAGCAGCGTGTTAGCGGGGAAGAACACCGGGGAGCTGTTTTTT. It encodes CASSVLAGKNTGELFF.

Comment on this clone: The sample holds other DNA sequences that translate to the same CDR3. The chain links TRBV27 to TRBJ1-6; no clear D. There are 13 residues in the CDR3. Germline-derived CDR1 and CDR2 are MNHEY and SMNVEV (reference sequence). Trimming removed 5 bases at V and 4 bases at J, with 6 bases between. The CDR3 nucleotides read TGTGCCAGCAGTCCGGGGTATAATTCACCCCTCCACTTT. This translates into CASSPGYNSPLHF.

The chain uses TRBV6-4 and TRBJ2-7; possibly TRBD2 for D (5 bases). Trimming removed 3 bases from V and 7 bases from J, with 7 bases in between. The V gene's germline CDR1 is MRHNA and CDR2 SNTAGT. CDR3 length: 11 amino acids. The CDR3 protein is CASSETGEQYF. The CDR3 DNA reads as TGTGCCAGCAGTGAAACGGGGGAGCAGTACTTC.

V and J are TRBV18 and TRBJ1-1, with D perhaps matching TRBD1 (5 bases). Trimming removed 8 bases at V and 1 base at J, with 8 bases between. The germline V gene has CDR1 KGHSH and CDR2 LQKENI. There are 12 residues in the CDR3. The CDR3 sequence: CASKQGNTEAFF. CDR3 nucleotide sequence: TGTGCCAGCAAGCAGGGGAACACTGAAGCTTTCTTT.

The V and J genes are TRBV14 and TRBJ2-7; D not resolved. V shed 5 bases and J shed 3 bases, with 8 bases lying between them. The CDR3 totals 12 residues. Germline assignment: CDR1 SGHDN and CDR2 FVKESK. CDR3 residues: CASSATGYEQYF. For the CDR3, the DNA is TGTGCCAGCAGCGCCACGGGCTACGAGCAGTACTTC.

CDR3 loop: CASSYSTGAGYEQYF. The DNA of the CDR3 is TGTGCCAGCAGTTACTCGACAGGGGCTGGCTACGAGCAGTACTTC. This rearrangement joins TRBV6-5 to TRBJ2-7; 8 nucleotides agree with TRBD1. Germline V CDR1 and CDR2: MNHEY, SVGAGI. The ends lost 0 bases at V and 3 bases at J; junction bases unmatched: 4. The CDR3 covers 15 residues.

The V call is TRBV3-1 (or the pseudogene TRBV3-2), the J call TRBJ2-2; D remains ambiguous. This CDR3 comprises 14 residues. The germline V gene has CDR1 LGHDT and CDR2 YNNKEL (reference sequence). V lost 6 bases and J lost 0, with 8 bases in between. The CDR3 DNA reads TGTGCCAGCAGGGCGAGCGCGAACACCGGGGAGCTGTTTTTT. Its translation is CASRASANTGELFF.

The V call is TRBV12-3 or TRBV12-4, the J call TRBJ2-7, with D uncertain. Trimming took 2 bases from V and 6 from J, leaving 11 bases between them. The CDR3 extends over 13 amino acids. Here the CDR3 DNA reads TGTGCCAGCAGTTTATTACGGTCACTCGAGCAGTACTTC. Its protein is CASSLLRSLEQYF.

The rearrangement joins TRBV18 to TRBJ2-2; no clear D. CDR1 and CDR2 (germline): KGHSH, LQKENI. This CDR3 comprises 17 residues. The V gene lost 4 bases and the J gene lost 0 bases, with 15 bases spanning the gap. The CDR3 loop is CASSRIPAASNTGELFF. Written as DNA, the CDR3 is TGTGCCAGCTCACGCATCCCGGCGGCCTCGAACACCGGGGAGCTGTTTTTT.

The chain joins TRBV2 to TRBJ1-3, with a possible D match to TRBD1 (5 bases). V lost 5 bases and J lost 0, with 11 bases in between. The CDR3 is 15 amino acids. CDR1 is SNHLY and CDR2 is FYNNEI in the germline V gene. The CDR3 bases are TGTGCCAGCAGTTTCGACAGCTCCTCTGGAAACACCATATATTTT. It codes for CASSFDSSSGNTIYF.

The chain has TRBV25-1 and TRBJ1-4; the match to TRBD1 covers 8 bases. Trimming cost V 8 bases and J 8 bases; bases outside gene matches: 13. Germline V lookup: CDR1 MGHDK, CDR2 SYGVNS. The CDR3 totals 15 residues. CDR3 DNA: TGTGCCAGCTCTCGGCTGGACAGGGCAAAAGAAAAACTGTTTTTT. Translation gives CASSRLDRAKEKLFF.

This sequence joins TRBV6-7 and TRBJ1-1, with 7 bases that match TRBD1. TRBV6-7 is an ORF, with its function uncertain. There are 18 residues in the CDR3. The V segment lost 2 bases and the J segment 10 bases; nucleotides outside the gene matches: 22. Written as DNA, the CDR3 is TGTGCCAGCAGTTACCCATTATCTCATTCCAGGGGGATGGATGTAGCTTTCTTT. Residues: CASSYPLSHSRGMDVAFF.

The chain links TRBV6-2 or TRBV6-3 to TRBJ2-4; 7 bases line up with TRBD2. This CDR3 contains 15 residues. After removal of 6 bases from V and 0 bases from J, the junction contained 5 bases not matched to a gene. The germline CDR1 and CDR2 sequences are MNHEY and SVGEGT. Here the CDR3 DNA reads TGTGCCAGCAGCGAAGCGGGGTCAGCCAAAAACATTCAGTACTTC. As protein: CASSEAGSAKNIQYF.

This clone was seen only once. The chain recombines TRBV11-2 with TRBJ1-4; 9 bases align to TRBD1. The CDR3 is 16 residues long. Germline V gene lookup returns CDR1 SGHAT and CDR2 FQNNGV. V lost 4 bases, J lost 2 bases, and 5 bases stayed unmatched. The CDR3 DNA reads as TGTGCCAGCAGCTCAACAGGGGGCGGTACTAATGAAAAACTGTTTTTT. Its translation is CASSSTGGGTNEKLFF.

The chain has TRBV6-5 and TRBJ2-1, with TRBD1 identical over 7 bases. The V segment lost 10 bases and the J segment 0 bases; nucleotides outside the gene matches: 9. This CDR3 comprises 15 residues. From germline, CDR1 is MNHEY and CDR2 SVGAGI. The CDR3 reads CAIQGRVRSYNEQFF. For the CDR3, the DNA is TGTGCCATACAGGGGCGGGTGCGCTCCTACAATGAGCAGTTCTTC.

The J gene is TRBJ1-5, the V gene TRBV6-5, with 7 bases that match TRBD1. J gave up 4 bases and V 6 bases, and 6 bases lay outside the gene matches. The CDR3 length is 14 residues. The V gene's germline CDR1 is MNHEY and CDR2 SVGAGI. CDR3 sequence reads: CASRLAGGNQPQHF. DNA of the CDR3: TGTGCCAGCAGACTAGCAGGGGGAAATCAGCCCCAGCATTTT.

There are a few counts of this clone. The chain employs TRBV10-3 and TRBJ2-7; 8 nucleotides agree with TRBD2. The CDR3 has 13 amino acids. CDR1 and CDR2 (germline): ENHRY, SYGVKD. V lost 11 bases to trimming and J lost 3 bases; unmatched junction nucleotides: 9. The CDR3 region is CASAGTSIYEQYF. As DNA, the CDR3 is TGTGCCTCAGCCGGGACTAGTATCTACGAGCAGTACTTC.